Sequencing of this T cell receptor (beta chain) was carried out in a study of blood T cell repertoires in COVID-19. Study-level information: T cells, B-cell-depleted T cells, or PBMCs supplied cDNA or gDNA.

TCRdb keeps only in-frame clones here, not all; method: immunoSEQ multiplex PCR. The data show tens of thousands of clones, roughly 88% seen once. This clone appeared a few times. Germline V lookup: CDR1 MNHEY, CDR2 SVGAGI. Between the trimmed V and J ends, which lost 7 bases and 4 bases, there was a span of 5 bases. The CDR3 has 11 amino acids. The receptor comes from an elderly woman with acute or convalescent COVID-19. The specimen was peripheral blood. The chain is built from TRBV6-5 and TRBJ1-3; D ambiguous. CDR3 in amino acids: CASKSGNTIYF. CDR3 sequence (DNA): TGTGCCAGCAAGAGCGGAAACACCATATATTTT.